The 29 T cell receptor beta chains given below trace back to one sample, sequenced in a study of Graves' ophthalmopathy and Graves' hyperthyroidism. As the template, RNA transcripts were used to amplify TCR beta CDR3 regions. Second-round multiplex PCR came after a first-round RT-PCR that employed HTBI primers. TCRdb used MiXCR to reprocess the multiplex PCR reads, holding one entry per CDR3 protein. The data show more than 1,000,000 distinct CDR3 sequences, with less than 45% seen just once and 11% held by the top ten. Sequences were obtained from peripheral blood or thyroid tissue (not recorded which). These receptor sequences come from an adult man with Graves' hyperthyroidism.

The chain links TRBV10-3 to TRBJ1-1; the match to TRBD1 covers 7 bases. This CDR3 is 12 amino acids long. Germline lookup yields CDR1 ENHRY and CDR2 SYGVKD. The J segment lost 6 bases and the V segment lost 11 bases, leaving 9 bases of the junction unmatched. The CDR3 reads CAVSSGTAEAFF. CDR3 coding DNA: TGTGCCGTCTCTAGCGGGACAGCTGAAGCTTTCTTT.

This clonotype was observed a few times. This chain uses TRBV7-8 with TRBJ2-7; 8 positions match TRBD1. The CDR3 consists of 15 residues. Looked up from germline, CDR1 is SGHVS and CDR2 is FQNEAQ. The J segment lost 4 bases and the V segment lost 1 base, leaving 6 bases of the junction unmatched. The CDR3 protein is CASSLVADREYEQYF. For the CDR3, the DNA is TGTGCCAGCAGCTTAGTGGCGGACAGGGAGTACGAGCAGTACTTC.

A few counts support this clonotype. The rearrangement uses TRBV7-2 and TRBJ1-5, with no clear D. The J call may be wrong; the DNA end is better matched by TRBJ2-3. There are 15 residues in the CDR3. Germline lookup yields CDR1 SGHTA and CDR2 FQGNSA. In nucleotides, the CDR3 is TGTGCCAGCAGCTTGACTGGAGTCGGTACAGATACGCAGTATTTT. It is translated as CASSLTGVGTDTQYF.

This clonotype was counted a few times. The CDR3 DNA is TGCAGTGCTAGTGGTCGGAGCGGGGAAAAGACCGGGGAGCTGTTTTTT. Encoded protein: CSASGRSGEKTGELFF. The rearrangement links TRBV20-1 to TRBJ2-2; 7 bases are shared with TRBD2. Germline V lookup: CDR1 DFQATT, CDR2 SNEGSKA (reference sequence). The CDR3 is made up of 16 amino acids. With V trimmed by 3 bases and J by 5 bases, 12 bases remained unmatched.

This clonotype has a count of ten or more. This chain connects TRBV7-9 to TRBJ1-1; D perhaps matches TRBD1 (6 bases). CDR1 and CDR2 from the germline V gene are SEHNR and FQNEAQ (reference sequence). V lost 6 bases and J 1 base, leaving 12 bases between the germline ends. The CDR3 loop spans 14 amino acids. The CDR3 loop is CASRPTGSNTEAFF. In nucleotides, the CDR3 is TGTGCCAGCAGGCCAACAGGGTCGAACACTGAAGCTTTCTTT.

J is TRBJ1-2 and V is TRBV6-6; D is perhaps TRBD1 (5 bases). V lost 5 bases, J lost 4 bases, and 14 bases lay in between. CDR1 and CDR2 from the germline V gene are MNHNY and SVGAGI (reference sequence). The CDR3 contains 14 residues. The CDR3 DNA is TGTGCCAGCAGTGACAGAAGCCGGGCCTATGGCTACACCTTC. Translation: CASSDRSRAYGYTF.

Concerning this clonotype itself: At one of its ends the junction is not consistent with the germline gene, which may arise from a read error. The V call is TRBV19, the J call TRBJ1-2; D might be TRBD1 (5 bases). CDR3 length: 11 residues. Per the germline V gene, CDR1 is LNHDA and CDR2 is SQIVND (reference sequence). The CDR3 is CASSAERGSHF. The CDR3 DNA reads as TGTGCCAGTAGTGCCGAAAGGGGATCGCACTTC.

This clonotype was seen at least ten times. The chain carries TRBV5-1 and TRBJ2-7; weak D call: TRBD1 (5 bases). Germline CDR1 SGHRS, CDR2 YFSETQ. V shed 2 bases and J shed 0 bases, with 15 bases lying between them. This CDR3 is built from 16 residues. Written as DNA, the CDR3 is TGCGCCAGCAGCTTTGGGGTAAGGGGAACCTCCTACGAGCAGTACTTC. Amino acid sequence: CASSFGVRGTSYEQYF.

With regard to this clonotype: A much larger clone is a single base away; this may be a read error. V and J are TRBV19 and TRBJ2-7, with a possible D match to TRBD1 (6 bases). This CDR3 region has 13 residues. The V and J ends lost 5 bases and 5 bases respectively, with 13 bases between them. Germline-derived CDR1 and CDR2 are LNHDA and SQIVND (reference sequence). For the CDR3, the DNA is TGTGCCAGTAGTTCCGACAGGAGTAACGAGCAGTACTTC. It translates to CASSSDRSNEQYF.

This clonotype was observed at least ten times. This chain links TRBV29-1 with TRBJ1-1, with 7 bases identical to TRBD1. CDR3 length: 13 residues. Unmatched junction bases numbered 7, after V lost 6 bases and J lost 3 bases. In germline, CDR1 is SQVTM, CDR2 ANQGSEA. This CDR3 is CSVTNTGDTEAFF. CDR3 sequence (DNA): TGCAGCGTCACCAATACAGGGGACACTGAAGCTTTCTTT.

The CDR3 reads CASSSFYGGPEETQYF. The CDR3 DNA is TGTGCCAGCAGTTCTTTCTACGGGGGCCCCGAGGAGACCCAGTACTTC. The gene calls are TRBV2 and TRBJ2-5; D could derive from TRBD1 or TRBD2 (6 bases each). This CDR3 has 16 amino acids. CDR1 and CDR2 (germline): SNHLY, FYNNEI. V lost 5 bases to trimming and J lost 5 bases, with 21 bases between them.

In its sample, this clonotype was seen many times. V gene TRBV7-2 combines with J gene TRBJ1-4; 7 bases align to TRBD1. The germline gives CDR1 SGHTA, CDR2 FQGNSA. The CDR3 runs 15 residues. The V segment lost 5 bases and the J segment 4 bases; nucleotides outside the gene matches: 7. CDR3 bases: TGTGCCAGCAGCATCGGGACAGCCATTAATGAAAAACTGTTTTTT. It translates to CASSIGTAINEKLFF.

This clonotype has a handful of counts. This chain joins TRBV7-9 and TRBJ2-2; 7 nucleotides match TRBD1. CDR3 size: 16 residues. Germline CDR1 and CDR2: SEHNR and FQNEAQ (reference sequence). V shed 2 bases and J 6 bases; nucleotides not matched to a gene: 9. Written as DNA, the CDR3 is TGTGCCAGCAGCTTATTAGGGGGCGCCGTCTCCGGGGAGCTGTTTTTT. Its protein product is CASSLLGGAVSGELFF.

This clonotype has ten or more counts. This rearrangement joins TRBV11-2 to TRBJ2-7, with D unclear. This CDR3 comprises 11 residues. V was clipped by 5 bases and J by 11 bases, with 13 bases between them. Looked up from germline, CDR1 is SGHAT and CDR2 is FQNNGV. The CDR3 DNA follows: TGTGCCAGCAGCGTAACAGAAGAGGAGTACTTC. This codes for CASSVTEEEYF.

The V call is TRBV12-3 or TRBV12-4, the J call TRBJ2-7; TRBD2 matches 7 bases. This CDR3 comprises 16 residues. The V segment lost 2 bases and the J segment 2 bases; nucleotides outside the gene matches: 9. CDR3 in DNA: TGTGCCAGCAGTTTAAATCGCGGGAGCCGAACCTACGAGCAGTACTTC. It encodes CASSLNRGSRTYEQYF.

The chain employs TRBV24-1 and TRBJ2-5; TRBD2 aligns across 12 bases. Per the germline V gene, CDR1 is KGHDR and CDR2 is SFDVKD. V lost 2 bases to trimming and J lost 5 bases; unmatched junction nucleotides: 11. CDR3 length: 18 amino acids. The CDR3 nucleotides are TGTGCCACCAGTGATTGGGATCCTCTAGCGGGAGGGGGGGAGACCCAGTACTTC. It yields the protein CATSDWDPLAGGGETQYF.

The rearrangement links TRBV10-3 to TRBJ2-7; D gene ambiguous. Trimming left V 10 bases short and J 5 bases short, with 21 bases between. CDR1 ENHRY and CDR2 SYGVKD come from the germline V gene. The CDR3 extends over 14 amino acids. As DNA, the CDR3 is TGTGCCAGCACCCAGTCGTTGGAGTCGAACGAGCAGTACTTC. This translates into CASTQSLESNEQYF.

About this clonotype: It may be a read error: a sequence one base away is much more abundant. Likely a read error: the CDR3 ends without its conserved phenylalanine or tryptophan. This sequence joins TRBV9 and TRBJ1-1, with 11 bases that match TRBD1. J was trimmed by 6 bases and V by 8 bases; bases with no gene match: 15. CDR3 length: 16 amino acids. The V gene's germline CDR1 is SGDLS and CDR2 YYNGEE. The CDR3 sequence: CASSLWRTGGFSEAFL. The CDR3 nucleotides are TGTGCCAGTAGTCTATGGAGGACAGGGGGCTTCTCTGAAGCTTTCCTT.

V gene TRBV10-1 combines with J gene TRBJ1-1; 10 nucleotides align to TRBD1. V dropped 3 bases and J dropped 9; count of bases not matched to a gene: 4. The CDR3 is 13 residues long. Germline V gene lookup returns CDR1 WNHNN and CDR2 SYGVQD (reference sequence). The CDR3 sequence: CASSDPGQGKAFF. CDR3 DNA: TGCGCCAGCAGTGACCCGGGACAGGGGAAAGCTTTCTTT.

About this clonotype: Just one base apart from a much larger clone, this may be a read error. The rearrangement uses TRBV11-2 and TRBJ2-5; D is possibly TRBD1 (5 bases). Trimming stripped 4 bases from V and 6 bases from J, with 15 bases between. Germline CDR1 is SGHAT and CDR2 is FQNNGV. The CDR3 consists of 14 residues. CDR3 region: CASSSSQVRQTQYF. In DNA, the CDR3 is TGTGCCAGCAGCTCGTCACAGGTTAGGCAGACCCAGTACTTC.

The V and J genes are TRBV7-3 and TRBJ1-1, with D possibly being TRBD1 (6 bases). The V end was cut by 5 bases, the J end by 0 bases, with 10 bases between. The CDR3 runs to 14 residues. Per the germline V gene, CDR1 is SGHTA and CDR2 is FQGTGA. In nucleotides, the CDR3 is TGTGCCAGCAGCCAGCGACAGGTGAACACTGAAGCTTTCTTT. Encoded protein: CASSQRQVNTEAFF.

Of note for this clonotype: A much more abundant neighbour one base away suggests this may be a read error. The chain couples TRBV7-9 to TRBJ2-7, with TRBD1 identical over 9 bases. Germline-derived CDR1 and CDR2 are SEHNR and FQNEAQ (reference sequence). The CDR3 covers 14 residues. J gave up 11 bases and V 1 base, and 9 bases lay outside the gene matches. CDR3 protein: CASSLVGTGKRKYF. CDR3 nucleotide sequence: TGTGCCAGCAGCTTAGTTGGGACAGGGAAGCGGAAGTACTTC.

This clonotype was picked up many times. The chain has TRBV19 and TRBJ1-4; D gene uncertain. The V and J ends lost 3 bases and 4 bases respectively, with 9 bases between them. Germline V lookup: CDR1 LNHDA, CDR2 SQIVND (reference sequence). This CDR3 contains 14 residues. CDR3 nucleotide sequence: TGTGCCAGTAGTATGGGGAGGAATAATGAAAAACTGTTTTTT. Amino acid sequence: CASSMGRNNEKLFF.

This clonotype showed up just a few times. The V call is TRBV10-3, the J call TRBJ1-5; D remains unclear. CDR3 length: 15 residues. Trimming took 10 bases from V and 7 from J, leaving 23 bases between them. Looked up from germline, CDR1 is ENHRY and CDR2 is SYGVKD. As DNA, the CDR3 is TGTGCCAGTAGTATCGGCCTTTGGTCGCCCCAGCCCCAGCATTTT. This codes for CASSIGLWSPQPQHF.

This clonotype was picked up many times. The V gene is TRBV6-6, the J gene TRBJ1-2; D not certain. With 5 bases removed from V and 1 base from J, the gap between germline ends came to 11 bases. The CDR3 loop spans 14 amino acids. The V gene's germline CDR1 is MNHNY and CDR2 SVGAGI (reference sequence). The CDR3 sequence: CASSTSGNNYGYTF. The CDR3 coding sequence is TGTGCCAGCAGTACGTCCGGGAATAACTATGGCTACACCTTC.

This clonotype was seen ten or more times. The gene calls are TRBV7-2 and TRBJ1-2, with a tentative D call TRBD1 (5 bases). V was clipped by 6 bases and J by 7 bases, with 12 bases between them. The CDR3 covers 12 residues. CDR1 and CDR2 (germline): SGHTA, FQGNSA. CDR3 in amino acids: CASSRFGGGYTF. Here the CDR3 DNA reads TGTGCCAGCAGTCGGTTTGGGGGTGGCTACACCTTC.

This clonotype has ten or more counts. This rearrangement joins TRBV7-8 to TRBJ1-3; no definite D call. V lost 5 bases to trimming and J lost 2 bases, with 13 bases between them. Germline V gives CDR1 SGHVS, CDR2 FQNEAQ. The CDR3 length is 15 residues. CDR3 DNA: TGTGCCAGCAGCCCGACCCCGGGTGCTGGAAACACCATATATTTT. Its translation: CASSPTPGAGNTIYF.

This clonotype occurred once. CDR3 sequence (DNA): TGTGCCAGCAGCTTTTACCGCCTGAACACTGAAGCTTTCTTT. Amino acid sequence: CASSFYRLNTEAFF. The chain couples TRBV7-2 to TRBJ1-1; no reliable D call. Per the germline V gene, CDR1 is SGHTA and CDR2 is FQGNSA. The CDR3 loop spans 14 amino acids. V dropped 3 bases and J dropped 0 bases, with 8 bases sitting between them.

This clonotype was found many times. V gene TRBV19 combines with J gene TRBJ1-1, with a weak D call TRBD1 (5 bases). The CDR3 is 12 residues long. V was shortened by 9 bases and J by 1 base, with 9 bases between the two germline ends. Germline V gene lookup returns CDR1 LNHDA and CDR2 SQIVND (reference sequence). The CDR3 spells CASRDQNTEAFF. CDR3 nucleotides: TGTGCCAGCAGGGACCAGAACACTGAAGCTTTCTTT.